The 25 T cell receptor beta chains below all came from one sample that was sequenced in a study of blood T cell repertoires in COVID-19. Repertoires were generated with immunoSEQ multiplex PCR, while TCRdb's copy carries only in-frame clones and drops some. The repertoire holds fewer than 200,000 clones, with 75% to 85% as singletons. The sequenced sample was peripheral blood. The receptor source for this set is a man in his fifties or sixties with acute or convalescent COVID-19.

The chain links TRBV2 to TRBJ2-7; D ambiguous. This CDR3 is 12 amino acids long. CDR1 is SNHLY, CDR2 FYNNEI, per germline. V was shortened by 5 bases and J by 3 bases, with 8 bases between the two germline ends. The CDR3 DNA sequence: TGTGCCAGCAGTTCCCTAGTCTACGAGCAGTACTTC. The encoded protein is CASSSLVYEQYF. Together with reference TRBV2 and TRBJ2-7, the CDR3 gives the full variable domain: EPEVTQTPSHQVTQMGQEVILRCVPISNHLYFYWYRQILGQKVEFLVSFYNNEISEKSEIFDDQFSVERPDGSNFTLKIRSTKLEDSAMYFCASSSLVYEQYFGPGTRLTVT.

This chain connects TRBV4-1 to TRBJ2-3; a weak D match, TRBD1 (5 bases). The CDR3 consists of 14 residues. CDR1 is MGHRA and CDR2 is YSYEKL in the germline V gene. V lost 5 bases, J lost 12 bases, and 21 bases lay in between. DNA for the CDR3: TGCGCCAGCAGCTATCGCCGGCAGGGCCAAACCCAGTATTTT. It is translated as CASSYRRQGQTQYF.

The chain uses TRBV13 and TRBJ2-2; D is undetermined. The CDR3 contains 14 residues. V was clipped by 1 base and J by 1 base, with 4 bases between them. Germline CDR1 and CDR2: PRHDT and FYEKMQ (reference sequence). CDR3 DNA: TGTGCCAGCAGCTTAGACAGGAACACCGGGGAGCTGTTTTTT. Its translation: CASSLDRNTGELFF.

The V call is TRBV9, the J call TRBJ2-3, with D possibly matching TRBD1 (5 bases). In germline, CDR1 is SGDLS, CDR2 YYNGEE. V shed 1 base and J shed 2 bases, with 8 bases lying between them. The CDR3 spans 14 residues. CDR3 bases: TGTGCCAGCAGCGTACAGGGTCACACAGATACGCAGTATTTT. Translated: CASSVQGHTDTQYF.

This clone occurred a few times. V and J are TRBV18 and TRBJ1-2, with 8 bases identical to TRBD1. Germline assignment: CDR1 KGHSH and CDR2 LQKENI. The CDR3 loop spans 15 amino acids. With 1 base clipped from V and 4 bases from J, the junction kept 5 bases outside the gene matches. The CDR3 coding sequence is TGTGCCAGCTCACCACTGGAGCAGGGGGCCTATGGCTACACCTTC. It yields the protein CASSPLEQGAYGYTF. Full variable domain (missing parts from reference TRBV18 and TRBJ1-2): NAGVMQNPRHLVRRRGQEARLRCSPMKGHSHVYWYRQLPEEGLKFMVYLQKENIIDESGMPKERFSAEFPKEGPSILRIQQVVRGDSAAYFCASSPLEQGAYGYTFGSGTRLTVV.

This rearrangement joins TRBV7-2 to TRBJ1-6; D remains ambiguous. CDR3 length: 15 amino acids. Germline-derived CDR1 and CDR2 are SGHTA and FQGNSA. Trimming removed 8 bases from V and 0 bases from J, with 11 bases in between. For the CDR3, the DNA is TGTGCCAGCCGAATCCTGAGCTCCTATAATTCACCCCTCCACTTT. Encoded protein: CASRILSSYNSPLHF.

This sequence joins TRBV7-3 and TRBJ2-1; 9 bases line up with TRBD2. This CDR3 has 15 amino acids. Germline V CDR1 and CDR2: SGHTA, FQGTGA. The ends lost 1 base at V and 6 bases at J; junction bases unmatched: 4. In nucleotides, the CDR3 is TGTGCCAGCAGCTTAAGCCTAGCGGGACCCAATGAGCAGTTCTTC. It yields the protein CASSLSLAGPNEQFF. Supplemented by reference TRBV7-3 and TRBJ2-1, the full variable domain reads GAGVSQTPSNKVTEKGKYVELRCDPISGHTALYWYRQSLGQGPEFLIYFQGTGAADDSGLPNDRFFAVRPEGSVSTLKIQRTERGDSAVYLCASSLSLAGPNEQFFGPGTRLTVL.

This clone came up once. The genes are TRBV19 and TRBJ2-7, with 10 bases aligning to TRBD1. This CDR3 comprises 18 residues. Trimming removed 5 bases from V and 2 bases from J; junction bases left unmatched: 15. Germline CDR1 and CDR2: LNHDA and SQIVND (reference sequence). CDR3 residues: CASSSLPGQGFGPYEQYF. CDR3 DNA: TGTGCCAGTAGTTCGCTTCCGGGACAGGGGTTCGGACCCTACGAGCAGTACTTC.

V usage is TRBV23-1 and J usage is TRBJ2-5, with D unresolved. TRBV23-1 is identified as an open reading frame with a role that is uncertain. The CDR3 totals 14 residues. Trimming left V 7 bases short and J 2 bases short, with 14 bases between. The CDR3 here is CASIRLATQETQYF. DNA of the CDR3: TGCGCCAGCATCAGGTTGGCAACACAAGAGACCCAGTACTTC.

This clone was seen ten or more times. This chain links TRBV7-3 with TRBJ2-7; 9 bases map to TRBD2. V dropped 5 bases and J dropped 9; count of bases not matched to a gene: 11. The CDR3 length is 14 residues. Germline-derived CDR1 and CDR2 are SGHTA and FQGTGA. CDR3 coding DNA: TGTGCCAGCAGCCCTAGCGGGACACAATCAGTGCAGTACTTC. Protein product: CASSPSGTQSVQYF.

This clone was recorded a few times. The chain carries TRBV24-1 and TRBJ1-2, with D unclear. With 3 bases removed from V and 6 bases from J, the gap between germline ends came to 7 bases. The germline V gene encodes CDR1 KGHDR and CDR2 SFDVKD. The CDR3 is 12 residues long. The DNA for the CDR3 is TGTGCCACCAGTGATGGCCCTGATGGCTACACCTTC. This codes for CATSDGPDGYTF.

Only one count was recorded for this clone. The J gene is TRBJ1-1, the V gene TRBV7-2; no definite D call. The germline V gene has CDR1 SGHTA and CDR2 FQGNSA. With 3 bases removed from V and 5 bases from J, the gap between germline ends came to 13 bases. The CDR3 has 14 amino acids. The CDR3 here is CASSFYPSGTEAFF. The CDR3 nucleotides read TGTGCCAGCAGCTTTTATCCAAGCGGGACTGAAGCTTTCTTT.

This clone was observed a handful of times. V is TRBV3-1 (or the pseudogene TRBV3-2) and J is TRBJ2-1, with TRBD2 identical over 12 bases. The CDR3 contains 17 residues. Germline-derived CDR1 and CDR2 are LGHDT and YNNKEL (reference sequence). Losses at the gene ends were 1 base for V and 5 bases for J; bases not matched to a gene: 6. The CDR3 sequence is CASSQVVLAGGNNEQFF. As DNA, the CDR3 is TGTGCCAGCAGCCAAGTGGTACTAGCGGGAGGAAACAATGAGCAGTTCTTC.

This clone was recorded once. The chain employs TRBV4-3 and TRBJ1-5; no clear D gene. There are 14 residues in the CDR3. The V gene lost 0 bases and the J gene lost 5 bases, with 8 bases spanning the gap. Germline values: CDR1 LGHNA, CDR2 YSLEER. The CDR3 loop reads CASSQEKGDQPQHF. The DNA for the CDR3 is TGCGCCAGCAGCCAAGAGAAGGGAGATCAGCCCCAGCATTTT.

The V gene is TRBV18, the J gene TRBJ1-1; the D gene is possibly TRBD1 (5 bases). This CDR3 is 14 amino acids long. V was pared by 3 bases and J by 3 bases, with 11 bases between. Germline CDR1 is KGHSH and CDR2 is LQKENI. The chain's CDR3 is CASSPTQGDTEAFF. The CDR3 DNA follows: TGTGCCAGCTCACCCACCCAGGGCGACACTGAAGCTTTCTTT. Filled out from reference TRBV18 and TRBJ1-1, the complete variable domain reads NAGVMQNPRHLVRRRGQEARLRCSPMKGHSHVYWYRQLPEEGLKFMVYLQKENIIDESGMPKERFSAEFPKEGPSILRIQQVVRGDSAAYFCASSPTQGDTEAFFGQGTRLTVV.

This clone has just a few counts. This chain links TRBV10-2 with TRBJ2-3; the match to TRBD2 covers 8 bases. V lost 2 bases, J lost 1 base, and 20 bases stayed unmatched. Germline V lookup: CDR1 WSHSY, CDR2 SAAADI. This CDR3 contains 21 residues. The CDR3 protein is CASSEPGTGGSITTRTDTQYF. The CDR3 bases are TGCGCCAGCAGTGAGCCGGGTACGGGAGGGAGTATAACCACCCGCACAGATACGCAGTATTTT.

The CDR3 DNA reads TGTGCCAGTAGTTCAGGGGCCACAGATACGCAGTATTTT. It codes for CASSSGATDTQYF. The gene calls are TRBV19 and TRBJ2-3, with D maybe TRBD1 (6 bases). The V gene lost 5 bases and the J gene lost 2 bases, with 8 bases spanning the gap. Per the germline V gene, CDR1 is LNHDA and CDR2 is SQIVND (reference sequence). The CDR3 loop spans 13 amino acids.

The chain employs TRBV3-1 (or the pseudogene TRBV3-2) and TRBJ1-1, with D perhaps matching TRBD1 (6 bases). CDR1 is LGHDT, CDR2 YNNKEL, per germline (reference sequence). The CDR3 totals 15 residues. V lost 0 bases, J lost 5 bases, and 13 bases lay in between. The CDR3 here is CASSQEVQGWTEAFF. The CDR3 DNA sequence: TGTGCCAGCAGCCAAGAGGTGCAGGGGTGGACTGAAGCTTTCTTT.

This chain connects TRBV9 to TRBJ2-1; TRBD2 aligns across 11 bases. The V gene end was trimmed by 3 bases and the J gene end by 7 bases; junction bases not matched to a gene: 9. The CDR3 has 16 amino acids. Germline assignment: CDR1 SGDLS and CDR2 YYNGEE. CDR3 in amino acids: CASSGSLAGGSNEQFF. As DNA, the CDR3 is TGTGCCAGCAGCGGGTCTCTAGCGGGGGGATCTAATGAGCAGTTCTTC.

The chain is built from TRBV4-3 and TRBJ1-2; D perhaps matches TRBD1 (5 bases). Germline loops: CDR1 LGHNA, CDR2 YSLEER. V gave up 3 bases and J gave up 4 bases, with 15 bases separating them. The CDR3 has 15 residues. The CDR3 reads CASSHRTAGGYGYTF. The CDR3, as DNA: TGCGCCAGCAGCCACCGGACGGCGGGGGGCTATGGCTACACCTTC.

This clone was seen just once. This chain links TRBV7-5 with TRBJ1-6. TRBV7-5 is a known pseudogene. This CDR3 is built from 18 residues. CDR3 amino acids: CVRSLGEGESSYNSPLHF. CDR3 sequence (DNA): TGTGTCAGAAGCTTAGGGGAGGGGGAGAGCTCCTATAATTCACCCCTCCACTTT.

The J gene is TRBJ2-3, the V gene TRBV13, with a tentative D call TRBD2 (5 bases). This CDR3 region has 13 residues. Per the germline V gene, CDR1 is PRHDT and CDR2 is FYEKMQ (reference sequence). Trimming removed 5 bases from V and 5 bases from J, with 11 bases in between. CDR3 residues: CASSGLAVDTQYF. For the CDR3, the DNA is TGTGCCAGCAGCGGCCTAGCAGTAGATACGCAGTATTTT. Based on the CDR3 plus reference TRBV13 and TRBJ2-3, the full variable domain is AAGVIQSPRHLIKEKRETATLKCYPIPRHDTVYWYQQGPGQDPQFLISFYEKMQSDKGSIPDRFSAQQFSDYHSELNMSSLELGDSALYFCASSGLAVDTQYFGPGTRLTVL.

This clone has only one observation. The chain is built from TRBV27 and TRBJ2-3, with D possibly being TRBD2 (5 bases). This CDR3 is built from 15 residues. The germline V gene has CDR1 MNHEY and CDR2 SMNVEV (reference sequence). V was clipped by 2 bases and J by 0 bases, with 9 bases between them. In DNA, the CDR3 is TGTGCCAGCAGTTTACTAGCCTATAGCACAGATACGCAGTATTTT. Translated: CASSLLAYSTDTQYF.

The chain is built from TRBV5-1 and TRBJ1-6; D uncertain. The CDR3 has 13 amino acids. Trimming shortened V by 1 base and J by 8 bases, and 7 bases separated the two germline ends. Germline values: CDR1 SGHRS, CDR2 YFSETQ. The CDR3 region is CASSLKLDSPLHF. CDR3 bases: TGCGCCAGCAGCTTGAAACTAGATTCACCCCTCCACTTT.

The chain joins TRBV9 to TRBJ1-5; D perhaps matches TRBD1 (6 bases). This CDR3 region has 14 residues. The germline V gene has CDR1 SGDLS and CDR2 YYNGEE. V was pared by 2 bases and J by 6 bases, with 12 bases between. The CDR3 here is CASSVTGNGQPQHF. The CDR3 DNA follows: TGTGCCAGCAGCGTCACAGGGAACGGTCAGCCCCAGCATTTT.